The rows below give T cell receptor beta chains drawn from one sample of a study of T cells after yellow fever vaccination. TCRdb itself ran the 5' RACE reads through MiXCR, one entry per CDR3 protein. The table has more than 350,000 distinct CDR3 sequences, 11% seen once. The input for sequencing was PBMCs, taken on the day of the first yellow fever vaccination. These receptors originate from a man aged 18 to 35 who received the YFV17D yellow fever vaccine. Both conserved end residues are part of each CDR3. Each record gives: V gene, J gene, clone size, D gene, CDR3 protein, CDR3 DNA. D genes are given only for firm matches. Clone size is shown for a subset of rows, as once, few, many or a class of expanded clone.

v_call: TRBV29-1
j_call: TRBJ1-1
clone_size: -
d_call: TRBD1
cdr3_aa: CSVEVRTGLEAFF
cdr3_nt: TGCAGCGTTGAAGTGCGGACAGGTCTTGAAGCTTTCTTT

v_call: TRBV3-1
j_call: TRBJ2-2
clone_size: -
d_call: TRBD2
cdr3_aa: CASRPGTSGGYTGELFF
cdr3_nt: TGTGCCAGCAGACCGGGGACTAGCGGGGGGTACACCGGGGAGCTGTTTTTT

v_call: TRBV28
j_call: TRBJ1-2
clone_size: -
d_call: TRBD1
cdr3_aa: CASRTGGAGYTF
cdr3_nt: TGTGCCAGCAGAACAGGGGGGGCTGGCTACACCTTC

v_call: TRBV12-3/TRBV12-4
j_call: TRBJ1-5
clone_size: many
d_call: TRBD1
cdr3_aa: CASSFRQGGEQPQHF
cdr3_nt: TGTGCCAGCAGTTTTAGACAGGGAGGGGAGCAGCCCCAGCATTTT

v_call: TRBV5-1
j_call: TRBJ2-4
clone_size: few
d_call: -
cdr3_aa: CASSPVPGTDSGQYF
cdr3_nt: TGCGCCAGCAGCCCAGTACCCGGGACCGACAGTGGTCAGTACTTC

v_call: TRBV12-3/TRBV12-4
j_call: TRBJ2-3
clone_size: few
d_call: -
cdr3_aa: CASRTSGSSTDTQYF
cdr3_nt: TGTGCCAGCAGAACCTCCGGGTCTAGCACAGATACGCAGTATTTT

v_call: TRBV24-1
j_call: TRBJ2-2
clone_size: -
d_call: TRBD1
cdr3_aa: CATEGFRGPAGELFF
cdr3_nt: TGTGCCACCGAAGGATTCAGGGGGCCGGCCGGGGAGCTGTTTTTT

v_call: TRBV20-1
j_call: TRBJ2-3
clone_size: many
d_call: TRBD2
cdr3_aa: CSAIGGAASTDTQYF
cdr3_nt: TGCAGTGCTATCGGGGGGGCCGCTAGCACAGATACGCAGTATTTT

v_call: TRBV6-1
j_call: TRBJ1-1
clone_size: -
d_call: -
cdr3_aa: CASSPGQHTEAFF
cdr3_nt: TGTGCCAGCAGTCCCGGACAGCACACTGAAGCTTTCTTT

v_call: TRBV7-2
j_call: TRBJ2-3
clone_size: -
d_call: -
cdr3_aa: CASSLAGVTSDTQYF
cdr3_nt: TGTGCCAGCAGCTTAGCCGGGGTGACCTCTGATACGCAGTATTTT

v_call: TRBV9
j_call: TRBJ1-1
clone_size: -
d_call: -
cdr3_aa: CASSVSAGGGGPEAFF
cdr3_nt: TGTGCCAGCAGCGTATCGGCCGGTGGGGGCGGCCCTGAAGCTTTCTTT

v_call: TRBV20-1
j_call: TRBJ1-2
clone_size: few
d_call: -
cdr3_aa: CSASGPYGYTF
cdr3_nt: TGCAGTGCGTCCGGGCCCTATGGCTACACCTTC

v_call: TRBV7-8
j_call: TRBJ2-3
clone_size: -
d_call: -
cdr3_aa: CASSLGTERPHTQYF
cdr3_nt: TGTGCCAGCAGCTTAGGGACCGAACGACCCCATACGCAGTATTTT

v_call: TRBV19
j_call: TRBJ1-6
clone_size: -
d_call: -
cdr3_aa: CASSIVRGRSPLHF
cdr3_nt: TGTGCCAGTAGTATAGTGAGGGGCCGGTCACCCCTCCACTTT

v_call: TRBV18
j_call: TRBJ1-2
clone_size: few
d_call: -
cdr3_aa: CASSPPSVGTNYGYTF
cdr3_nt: TGTGCCAGCTCACCTCCAAGCGTGGGAACTAACTATGGCTACACCTTC

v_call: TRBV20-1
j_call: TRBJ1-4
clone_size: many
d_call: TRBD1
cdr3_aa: CSARDRVRGEKLFF
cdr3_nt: TGCAGTGCTCGTGACAGGGTTAGAGGGGAAAAACTGTTTTTT

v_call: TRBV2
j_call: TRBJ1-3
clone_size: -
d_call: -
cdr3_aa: CASSDRGAGNTIYF
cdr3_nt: TGTGCCAGCAGCGACCGAGGGGCTGGAAACACCATATATTTT

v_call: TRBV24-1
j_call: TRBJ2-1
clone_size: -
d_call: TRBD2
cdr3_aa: CATSDGGTSGGAGEQFF
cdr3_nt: TGTGCCACCAGTGATGGGGGGACTAGCGGGGGGGCCGGTGAGCAGTTCTTC

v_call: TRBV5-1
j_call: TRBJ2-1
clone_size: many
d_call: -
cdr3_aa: CASSPRSYNEQFF
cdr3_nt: TGCGCCAGCTCCCCAAGATCCTACAATGAGCAGTTCTTC

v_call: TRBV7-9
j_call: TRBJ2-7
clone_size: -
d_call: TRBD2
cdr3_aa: CASSPTLGLDEQYF
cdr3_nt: TGTGCCAGCAGCCCGACCCTGGGACTAGATGAGCAGTACTTC

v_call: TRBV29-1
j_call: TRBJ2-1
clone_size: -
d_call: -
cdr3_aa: CSVGDPRVLYNEQFF
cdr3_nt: TGCAGCGTTGGGGACCCCAGGGTTCTCTACAATGAGCAGTTCTTC

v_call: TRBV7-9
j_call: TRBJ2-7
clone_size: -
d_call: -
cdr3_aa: CATPERGAQYEQYF
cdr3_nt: TGTGCCACCCCAGAGAGGGGGGCGCAGTACGAGCAGTACTTC

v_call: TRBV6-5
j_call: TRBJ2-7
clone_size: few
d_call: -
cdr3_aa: CASRDGSYEQYF
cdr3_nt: TGTGCCAGCCGGGACGGATCCTACGAGCAGTACTTC

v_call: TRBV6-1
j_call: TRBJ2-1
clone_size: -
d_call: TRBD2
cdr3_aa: CASRPGLAGNNEQFF
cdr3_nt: TGTGCCAGCAGACCGGGACTAGCGGGGAATAATGAGCAGTTCTTC

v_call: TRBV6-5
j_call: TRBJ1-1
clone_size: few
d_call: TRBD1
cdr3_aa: CASSYSTIGAGGMNTEAFF
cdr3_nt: TGTGCCAGCAGTTACTCGACGATCGGGGCAGGGGGCATGAACACTGAAGCTTTCTTT

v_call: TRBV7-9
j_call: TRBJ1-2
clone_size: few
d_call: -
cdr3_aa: CASSTSWRKTYGYTF
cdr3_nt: TGTGCCAGCAGCACAAGTTGGCGGAAGACCTATGGCTACACCTTC

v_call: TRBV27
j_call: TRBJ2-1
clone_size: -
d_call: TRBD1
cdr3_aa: CASSSRQGTNSYNEQFF
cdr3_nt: TGTGCCAGCAGTTCCAGACAGGGGACGAACTCCTACAATGAGCAGTTCTTC

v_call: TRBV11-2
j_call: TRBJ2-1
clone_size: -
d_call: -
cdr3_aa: CASSLLEDEQFF
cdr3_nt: TGTGCCAGCAGCTTATTAGAAGATGAGCAGTTCTTC

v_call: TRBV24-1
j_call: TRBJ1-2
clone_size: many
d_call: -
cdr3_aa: CATSDFGGSYTF
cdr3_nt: TGTGCCACCAGTGATTTTGGGGGCAGCTACACCTTC